Listed below are T cell receptor beta chains from one sample, sequenced in a study of T cells in Graves' hyperthyroidism and ophthalmopathy. TCRdb ran MiXCR on the multiplex PCR reads and lists one entry per CDR3 protein. This table holds over 200,000 distinct CDR3 sequences, roughly 14% found once. The sequencing sample was made of blood. These receptors came from a woman aged 35 to 49 with Graves' hyperthyroidism that later progressed to Graves' ophthalmopathy. CDR3s include the opening cysteine and the closing phenylalanine or tryptophan. The D gene is left open where the match is weak. Clone sizes are given selectively: once, few, many, or a class where the clone is expanded.

.	TRBV3-1	TRBJ2-2	.	TGTGCCAGCAGCCCCGACCTAAACACCGGGGAGCTGTTTTTT	CASSPDLNTGELFF
many	TRBV13	TRBJ1-3	.	TGTGCCAGCAGCTCTAGCCGGGCACGCTCTGGAAACACCATATATTTT	CASSSSRARSGNTIYF
many	TRBV2	TRBJ2-7	.	TGTGCCAGCAATCGGGTCCGCTCGGGGGAGCAGTACTTC	CASNRVRSGEQYF
many	TRBV5-1	TRBJ2-1	.	TGCGCCAGCAGGCCCCGCCGGGACTACAATGAGCAGTTCTTC	CASRPRRDYNEQFF
few	TRBV6-5	TRBJ2-5	.	TGTGCCAGCAGTTACGCTGGCTCAAAGAGGGCCCAGTACTTC	CASSYAGSKRAQYF
once	TRBV11-2	TRBJ2-1	TRBD2	TGTGCCAGCAGCTTAGGCGGGAGTGGTTCCGGTGAGCAGTTCTTC	CASSLGGSGSGEQFF
many	TRBV28	TRBJ2-3	TRBD2	TGTGCCAGCAGCAAACTAGCGGGGAGCACAGATACGCAGTATTTT	CASSKLAGSTDTQYF
many	TRBV28	TRBJ1-1	.	TGTGCCAGCAGGATCCTCGGGGGGAGGCCTGAAGCTTTCTTT	CASRILGGRPEAFF
many	TRBV7-2	TRBJ2-1	.	TGTGCCAGCAACAAGGACGGCTACTACAATGAGCAGTTCTTC	CASNKDGYYNEQFF
many	TRBV5-1	TRBJ1-1	.	TGCGCCAGCAGCTTGAAGGGACTCACTGAAGCTTTCTTT	CASSLKGLTEAFF
many	TRBV29-1	TRBJ2-1	.	TGCAGCGTTGAAGATCCGTTAGCGGCTATCTACAATGAGCAGTTCTTC	CSVEDPLAAIYNEQFF
many	TRBV6-1	TRBJ2-7	TRBD2	TGTGCCAGCAGGTCCCCGGGACTAGGAGTTGACGAGCAGTACTTC	CASRSPGLGVDEQYF
many	TRBV2	TRBJ2-7	TRBD1	TGTGCCAGCAGTGGAGGCGGGACAGGATTCTACGAGCAGTACTTC	CASSGGGTGFYEQYF
many	TRBV28	TRBJ2-7	.	TGTGCCAGCAGTCAAATAGCCCAGCTAACCTACGAGCAGTACTTC	CASSQIAQLTYEQYF
many	TRBV20-1	TRBJ2-3	.	TGCAGTGCAACCGGGACAAGGTCTAGCACAGATACGCAGTATTTT	CSATGTRSSTDTQYF
.	TRBV7-3	TRBJ2-3	.	TGTGCCAGCTCCGCCACAGGGTCTCTGGATACGCAGTATTTT	CASSATGSLDTQYF
many	TRBV3-1	TRBJ2-7	.	TGTGCCAGCAGCCCTACAGTCGAGTTCTACGAGCAGTACTTC	CASSPTVEFYEQYF
many	TRBV19	TRBJ1-6	.	TGTGCCAGTAAGGGGACAACAAATTCACCCCTCCACTTT	CASKGTTNSPLHF
few	TRBV7-2	TRBJ2-7	TRBD1	TGTGCCAGCAGCTTCACCGGGACAGACCTCTCCTACGAGCAGTACTTC	CASSFTGTDLSYEQYF
few	TRBV3-1	TRBJ1-2	.	TGTGCCAGCAGCCACGGTCAGAAGAATGGCTACACCTTC	CASSHGQKNGYTF
.	TRBV5-1	TRBJ2-3	.	TGCGCCAGCAGCTCGGGAGATACGCAGAATTTT	CASSSGDTQNF
many	TRBV11-1	TRBJ2-5	.	TGTGCCAGCAGCTCCGGGACAAAAGAGACCCAGTACTTC	CASSSGTKETQYF
many	TRBV20-1	TRBJ2-5	.	TGCAGTGCTAGAGGAATTAACAGGAAAGAGACCCAGTACTTC	CSARGINRKETQYF
.	TRBV18	TRBJ1-5	.	TGTGCCAGCTCAGCAGGACGGATTAGCAATCTGCCCCAGCATTTT	CASSAGRISNLPQHF
many	TRBV3-1	TRBJ2-7	.	TGTGCCAGCAGCGTCGGGGAGAGCTCCTACGAGCAGTACTTC	CASSVGESSYEQYF
many	TRBV11-2	TRBJ1-1	.	TGTGCCAGCAGCCCAAGAGGGTGGGCGAACACTGAAGCTTTCTTT	CASSPRGWANTEAFF
many	TRBV6-5	TRBJ1-2	.	TGTGCCAGCAGTTACTCGGCGGCGGGGGGCTACACCTTC	CASSYSAAGGYTF
many	TRBV29-1	TRBJ2-1	TRBD2	TGCAGCGGGGTGGGGGGAGGGAAGATGGGCGATGAGCAGTTCTTC	CSGVGGGKMGDEQFF
many	TRBV6-5	TRBJ2-7	.	TGTGCCAGCAGTTACAAGTCTGAACCCTACGAGCAGTACTTC	CASSYKSEPYEQYF
medium-sized	TRBV27	TRBJ2-1	TRBD2	TGTGCCAGCAGCACCCCTGGGAGGGCCGGTGGAAATGAGCAGTTCTTC	CASSTPGRAGGNEQFF
many	TRBV7-3	TRBJ1-1	TRBD1	TGTGCCAGCAGCTTAACAAGGACAGGGAACACTGAAGCTTTCTTT	CASSLTRTGNTEAFF
many	TRBV9	TRBJ2-1	.	TGTGCCAGCAGCGTAGCTATTTTAGGGTTTGACGAGCAGTTCTTC	CASSVAILGFDEQFF
.	TRBV20-1	TRBJ2-1	.	TGCAGTGCTAGAGCAACTAGCAGCCCGTGGGATGAGCAGTTCTTC	CSARATSSPWDEQFF
.	TRBV2	TRBJ2-5	TRBD1	TGTGCCAGCAGCGAATACGTCCAGGGGGCAGAGACCCAGTACTTC	CASSEYVQGAETQYF
many	TRBV15	TRBJ1-2	.	TGTGCCACCAGCAGAGATTTTGGACAGCCAATAAATGGCTACACCTTC	CATSRDFGQPINGYTF
.	TRBV9	TRBJ2-3	.	TGTGCCAGCAGCTCTCAAGTGAACACAGATACGCAGTATTTT	CASSSQVNTDTQYF
many	TRBV12-3/TRBV12-4	TRBJ2-1	.	TGTGCCAGCAGTTTAGCGGGGCTGAGTGATGAGCAGTTCTTC	CASSLAGLSDEQFF
few	TRBV28	TRBJ2-5	TRBD1	TGTGCCAGCAGTGAAACAGGGGGGGAGACCCAGTACTTC	CASSETGGETQYF
many	TRBV28	TRBJ2-7	.	TGTGCCAGCAGTTTATATACAGGCACCTACGAGCAGTACTTC	CASSLYTGTYEQYF
many	TRBV9	TRBJ2-1	TRBD2	TGTGCCAGCAGCCCCTGGGGAGGGAGGGCCGACAATGAGCAGTTCTTC	CASSPWGGRADNEQFF
many	TRBV13	TRBJ2-5	.	TGTGCCAGCAGGCAGGCGCGGGTCGGGGAGACCCAGTACTTC	CASRQARVGETQYF
.	TRBV9	TRBJ2-1	TRBD2	TGTGCCAGCAGCGCGCACCTGGGCCTAGCGGGAGAGGGTTTCAATGAGCAGTTCTTC	CASSAHLGLAGEGFNEQFF
many	TRBV27	TRBJ1-5	.	TGTGCCAGCAGTTTATTTTCAGGGGGCAATCAGCCCCAGCATTTT	CASSLFSGGNQPQHF
many	TRBV4-1	TRBJ2-7	.	TGCGCCAGCAGCCAAGACGGGGAGCAGTACTTC	CASSQDGEQYF
few	TRBV6-1	TRBJ2-7	.	TGTGCCAGCAGTGAATGGACTCGCTACGAGCAGTACTTC	CASSEWTRYEQYF
.	TRBV5-4	TRBJ2-7	.	TGTGCCAGCAGCCTCAGGGGGGTATACGAGCAGTACTTC	CASSLRGVYEQYF
.	TRBV9	TRBJ1-1	.	TGTGCCAGCAGCGTAGCTGTCCAGCCGAACACTGAAGCTTTCTTT	CASSVAVQPNTEAFF
many	TRBV7-9	TRBJ1-1	.	TGTGCCAGCAGCTTAGACTGGTTCACTGAAGCTTTCTTT	CASSLDWFTEAFF